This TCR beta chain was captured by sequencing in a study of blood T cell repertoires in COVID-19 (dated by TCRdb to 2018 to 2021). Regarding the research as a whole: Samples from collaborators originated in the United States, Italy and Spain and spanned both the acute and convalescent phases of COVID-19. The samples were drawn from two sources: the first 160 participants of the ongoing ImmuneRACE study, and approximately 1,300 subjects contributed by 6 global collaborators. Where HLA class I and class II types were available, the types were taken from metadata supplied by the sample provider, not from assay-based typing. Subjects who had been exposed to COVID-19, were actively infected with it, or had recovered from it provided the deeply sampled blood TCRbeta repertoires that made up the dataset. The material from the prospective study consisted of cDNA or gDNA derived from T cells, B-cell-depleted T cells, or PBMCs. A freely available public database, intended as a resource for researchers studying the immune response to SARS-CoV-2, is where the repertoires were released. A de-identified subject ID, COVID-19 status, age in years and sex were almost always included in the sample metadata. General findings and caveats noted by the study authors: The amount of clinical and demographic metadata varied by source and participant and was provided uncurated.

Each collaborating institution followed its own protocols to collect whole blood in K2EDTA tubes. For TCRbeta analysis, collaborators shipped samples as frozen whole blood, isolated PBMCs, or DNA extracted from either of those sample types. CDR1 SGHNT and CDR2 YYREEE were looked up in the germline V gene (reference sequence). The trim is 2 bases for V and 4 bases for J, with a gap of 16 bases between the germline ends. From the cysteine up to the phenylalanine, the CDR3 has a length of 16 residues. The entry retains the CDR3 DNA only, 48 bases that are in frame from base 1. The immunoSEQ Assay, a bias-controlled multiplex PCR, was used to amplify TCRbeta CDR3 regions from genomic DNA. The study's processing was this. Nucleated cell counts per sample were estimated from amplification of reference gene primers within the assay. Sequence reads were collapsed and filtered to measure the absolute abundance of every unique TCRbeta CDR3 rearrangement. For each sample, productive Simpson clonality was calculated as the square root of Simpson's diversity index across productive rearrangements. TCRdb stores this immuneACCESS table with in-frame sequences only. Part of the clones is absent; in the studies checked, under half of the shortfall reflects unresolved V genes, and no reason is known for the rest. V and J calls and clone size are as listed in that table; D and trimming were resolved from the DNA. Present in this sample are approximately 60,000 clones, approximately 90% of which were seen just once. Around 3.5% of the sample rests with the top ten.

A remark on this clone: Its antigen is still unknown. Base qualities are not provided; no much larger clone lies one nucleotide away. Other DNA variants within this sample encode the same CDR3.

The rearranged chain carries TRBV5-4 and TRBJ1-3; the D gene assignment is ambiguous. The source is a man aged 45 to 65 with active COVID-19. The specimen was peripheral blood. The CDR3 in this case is CASSFPGGAAGNTIYF. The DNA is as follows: TGTGCCAGCAGCTTCCCAGGAGGCGCGGCAGGAAACACCATATATTTT.